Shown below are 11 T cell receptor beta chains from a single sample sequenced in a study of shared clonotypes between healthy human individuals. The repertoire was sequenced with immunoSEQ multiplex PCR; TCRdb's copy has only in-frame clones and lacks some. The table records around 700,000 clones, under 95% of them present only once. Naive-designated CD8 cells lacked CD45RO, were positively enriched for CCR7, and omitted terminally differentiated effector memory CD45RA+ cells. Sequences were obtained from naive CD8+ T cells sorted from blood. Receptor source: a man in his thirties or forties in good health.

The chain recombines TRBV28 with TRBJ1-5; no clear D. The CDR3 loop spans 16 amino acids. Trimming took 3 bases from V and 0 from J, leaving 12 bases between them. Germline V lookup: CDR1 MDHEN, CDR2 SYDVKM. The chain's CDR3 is CASSFGSASSNQPQHF. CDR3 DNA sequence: TGTGCCAGCAGTTTTGGCAGCGCTTCTAGCAATCAGCCCCAGCATTTT.

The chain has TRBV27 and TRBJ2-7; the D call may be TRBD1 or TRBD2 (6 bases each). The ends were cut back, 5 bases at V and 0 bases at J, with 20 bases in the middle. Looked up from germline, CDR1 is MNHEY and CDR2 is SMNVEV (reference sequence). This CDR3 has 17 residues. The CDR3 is CASSPHRGQANSYEQYF. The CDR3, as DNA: TGTGCCAGCAGTCCCCACCGGGGGCAGGCTAACTCCTACGAGCAGTACTTC.

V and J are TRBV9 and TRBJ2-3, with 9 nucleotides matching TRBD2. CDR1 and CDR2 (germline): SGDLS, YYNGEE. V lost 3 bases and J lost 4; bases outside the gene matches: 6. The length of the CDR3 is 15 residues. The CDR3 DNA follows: TGTGCCAGCAGCGGCGGCGGGAGGGACCCAGATACGCAGTATTTT. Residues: CASSGGGRDPDTQYF. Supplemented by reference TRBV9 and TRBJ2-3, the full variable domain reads DSGVTQTPKHLITATGQRVTLRCSPRSGDLSVYWYQQSLDQGLQFLIQYYNGEERAKGNILERFSAQQFPDLHSELNLSSLELGDSALYFCASSGGGRDPDTQYFGPGTRLTVL.

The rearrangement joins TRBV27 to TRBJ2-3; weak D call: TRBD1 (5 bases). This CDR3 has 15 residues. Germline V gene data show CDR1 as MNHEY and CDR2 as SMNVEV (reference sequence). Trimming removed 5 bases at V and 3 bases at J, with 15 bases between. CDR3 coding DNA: TGTGCCAGCAGTGCAGGGCCTGGATCGACAGATACGCAGTATTTT. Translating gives CASSAGPGSTDTQYF.

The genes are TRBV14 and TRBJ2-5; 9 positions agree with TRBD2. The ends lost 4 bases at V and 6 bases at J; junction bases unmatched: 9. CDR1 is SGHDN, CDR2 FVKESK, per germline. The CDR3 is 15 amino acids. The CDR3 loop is CASSPPGLAFQTQYF. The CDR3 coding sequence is TGTGCCAGCAGCCCTCCGGGACTAGCTTTCCAGACCCAGTACTTC.

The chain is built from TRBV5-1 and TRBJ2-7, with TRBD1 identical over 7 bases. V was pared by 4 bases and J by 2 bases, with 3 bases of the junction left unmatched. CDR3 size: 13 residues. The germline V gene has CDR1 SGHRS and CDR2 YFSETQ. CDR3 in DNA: TGCGCCAGCAGCAACGGACAGGCCTACGAGCAGTACTTC. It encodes CASSNGQAYEQYF.

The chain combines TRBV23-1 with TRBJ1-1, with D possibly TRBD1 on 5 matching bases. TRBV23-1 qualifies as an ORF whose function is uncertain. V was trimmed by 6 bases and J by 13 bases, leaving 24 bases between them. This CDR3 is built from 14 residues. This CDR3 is CASRQMEGKGFGFF. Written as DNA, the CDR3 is TGCGCCAGCAGACAAATGGAGGGGAAGGGTTTCGGTTTCTTT.

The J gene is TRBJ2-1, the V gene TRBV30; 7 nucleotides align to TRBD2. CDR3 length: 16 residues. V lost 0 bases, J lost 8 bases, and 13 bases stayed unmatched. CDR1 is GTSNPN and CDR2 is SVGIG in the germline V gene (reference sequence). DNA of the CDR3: TGTGCCTGGAGTGTACGAGGCGGGAGTGTTTTCTATGAGCAGTTCTTC. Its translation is CAWSVRGGSVFYEQFF.

For the CDR3, the DNA is TGTGCCAGCAGCCCCGGGACCCGTACCTACGAGCAGTACTTC. It specifies CASSPGTRTYEQYF. The chain joins TRBV9 to TRBJ2-7; tentatively, D is TRBD1 or TRBD2 (5 bases each). The germline V gene has CDR1 SGDLS and CDR2 YYNGEE. The CDR3 is made up of 14 amino acids. Trimming removed 4 bases from V and 2 bases from J, with 13 bases in between. The variable domain in full, completed from reference TRBV9 and TRBJ2-7, reads DSGVTQTPKHLITATGQRVTLRCSPRSGDLSVYWYQQSLDQGLQFLIQYYNGEERAKGNILERFSAQQFPDLHSELNLSSLELGDSALYFCASSPGTRTYEQYFGPGTRLTVT.

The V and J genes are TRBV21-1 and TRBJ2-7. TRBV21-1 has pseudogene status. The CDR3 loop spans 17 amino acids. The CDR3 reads CASGRGVEGPSSYEQYF. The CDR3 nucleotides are TGTGCCAGCGGCAGGGGAGTCGAGGGACCGAGCTCCTACGAGCAGTACTTC.

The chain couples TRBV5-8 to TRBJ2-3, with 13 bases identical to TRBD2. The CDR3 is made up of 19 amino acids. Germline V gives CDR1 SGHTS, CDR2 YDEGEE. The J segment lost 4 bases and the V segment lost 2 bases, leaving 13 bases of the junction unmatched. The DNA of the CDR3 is TGTGCCAGCAGCTTCTGGACTAGCGGGAGTACTTTCGGGTCAGATACGCAGTATTTT. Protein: CASSFWTSGSTFGSDTQYF.